This T cell receptor (beta chain) appears in the sequencing data of a study of blood T cell repertoires in COVID-19. The protocol was immunoSEQ multiplex PCR, while the TCRdb copy is restricted to in-frame clones and leaves out a portion. The data contain around 180,000 clones, more than 80% of them singletons. The sample consisted of peripheral blood. The clonotype comes from a human donor in a cohort sampled during active COVID-19.

The chain's CDR3 is CASSATGGTQYF. DNA of the CDR3: TGTGCCAGCAGTGCGACAGGGGGGACCCAGTACTTC. The rearrangement uses TRBV12-3 or TRBV12-4 and TRBJ2-5, with TRBD1 matching over 9 bases. After removal of 5 bases from V and 7 bases from J, the junction contained 2 bases not matched to a gene. The CDR3 has 12 residues.